Sequencing of this T cell receptor (beta chain) was carried out in a study of T cell repertoires in cytomegalovirus infection (dated by TCRdb to the late 2010s). Regarding the complete study: Donor HLA type was relevant to the analysis, as public TCR beta signatures indicated carriage of CMV infection together with the matching HLA type.

The listed sequencing device is Illumina HiSeq 1500. TCRdb trimmed the raw reads at Q25, called clones with MiXCR and kept productive beta chains. Identical CDR3 protein sequences are pooled into one entry, listed with their most common genes and DNA. The sample data list 150,000 to 200,000 distinct CDR3 sequences, and approximately 17% of these were observed just once. Approximately 19% of the sample goes to the ten largest clones. Broad study findings and their caveats: Cumulative frequency of public TCR beta family members discriminated carriers of CMV infection plus the relevant HLA type in this cohort and an independent roughly 330-donor cohort. The ex vivo response was dominated by HLA-C-restricted CMV-specific TCR beta clonotypes, which also provided the single most frequent clonotype in two of eight donors.

Turning to this clonotype: Its antigen remains undetermined. Per-base qualities were not stored, and no clone one base away is much larger.

Clipping removes 4 bases from V and 0 bases from J, with 9 as the unmatched junction base count. The CDR3 has 18 amino acids, counting the end cysteine and phenylalanine. Only the CDR3 DNA stays, 54 bases, in frame from base 1. Based on the germline V gene (reference sequence), the CDR1 and CDR2 sequences are SGHAT and FQDESV. The sequencing sample was made of CD8+ T cells from PBMCs. The sequence was obtained from a human donor in good health (CMV status not recorded). Some clones in this sample may be carry-over from other donors' samples. The receptor chain draws on TRBV11-1 and TRBJ2-1, and 10 bases in between align with TRBD2. The CDR3 protein: CASSSTSGPTSSYNEQFF. The nucleotide sequence reads TGTGCCAGCAGCTCGACTAGCGGGCCTACCAGCTCCTACAATGAGCAGTTCTTC. Where the CDR3 stops, the reference TRBV11-1 and TRBJ2-1 genes take over; the full variable domain is EAEVAQSPRYKITEKSQAVAFWCDPISGHATLYWYRQILGQGPELLVQFQDESVVDDSQLPKDRFSAERLKGVDSTLKIQPAELGDSAMYLCASSSTSGPTSSYNEQFFGPGTRLTVL.